These 5 T cell receptor beta chains originate from one sample sequenced in a study of T cell responses to AZD1222 COVID-19 vaccine. Some clones are missing from TCRdb's copy, which holds only in-frame ones; the method was immunoSEQ multiplex PCR. The sample has roughly 130,000 clones, roughly nine tenths seen once. Sequenced here: peripheral blood, sampled 28 days after the second dose of the MenACWY control vaccine. Receptors originate from an adult who received the MenACWY meningococcal vaccine as a control.

The rearrangement links TRBV4-3 to TRBJ1-2, with D unresolved. This CDR3 is built from 14 residues. The V gene lost 1 base and the J gene lost 6 bases, with 12 bases spanning the gap. In germline, CDR1 is LGHNA, CDR2 YSLEER. The DNA for the CDR3 is TGCGCCAGCAGCCAAGTCGTCGGCTTGGATGGCTACACCTTC. It translates to CASSQVVGLDGYTF.

The chain couples TRBV15 to TRBJ2-4, with D possibly being TRBD2 (6 bases). This CDR3 comprises 16 residues. V lost 3 bases to trimming and J lost 0 bases, with 12 bases between them. Germline values: CDR1 LNHNV, CDR2 YYDKDF (reference sequence). CDR3 protein: CATSSLAGLAKNIQYF. CDR3 coding DNA: TGTGCCACCAGCAGTTTGGCGGGGCTAGCCAAAAACATTCAGTACTTC.

This clone was observed a handful of times. This chain links TRBV5-6 with TRBJ1-1; D is unclear. CDR3 length equals 13 residues. The V gene's germline CDR1 is SGHDT and CDR2 YYEEEE. Trimming shortened V by 2 bases and J by 0 bases, and 5 bases separated the two germline ends. The CDR3 sequence is CASSFYLNTEAFF. DNA for the CDR3: TGTGCCAGCAGCTTTTACTTGAACACTGAAGCTTTCTTT.

The chain has TRBV7-6 and TRBJ1-2; a weak D match, TRBD1 (5 bases). Germline V lookup: CDR1 SGHVS, CDR2 FNYEAQ. The V gene lost 1 base and the J gene lost 6 bases, with 15 bases spanning the gap. The CDR3 is 15 amino acids. As DNA, the CDR3 is TGTGCCAGCAGCTTAGTCCAGGGTGGGATGGATGGCTACACCTTC. This gives the protein CASSLVQGGMDGYTF.

This chain uses TRBV13 with TRBJ2-1, with D perhaps TRBD2 (5 bases). The CDR3 has 14 residues. CDR1 is PRHDT and CDR2 is FYEKMQ in the germline V gene (reference sequence). V gave up 7 bases and J gave up 6 bases, with 16 bases separating them. The CDR3 DNA follows: TGTGCCAGCAAAGGAGGACGGGCAATCAATGAGCAGTTCTTC. It yields the protein CASKGGRAINEQFF.